This T cell receptor beta chain was found in a study of breast tumors, draining lymph nodes, adjacent tissues. Study results and limitations: Luminal-like breast cancer showed significantly higher tumor–nontumor repertoire similarity than basal-like. Tumor TCR diversity was below lymph nodes but above nontumor tissue. Most tumor T cells seemingly derive from lymph node, then expand in tumor.

Breast cancer patients provided tissue from their axillary draining lymph nodes. With respect to this clonotype: Its cognate antigen is unknown.

TCRdb re-called the multiplex PCR reads through MiXCR, storing one row per CDR3 protein. The profile shows some 230,000 distinct CDR3 sequences, under 35% of them singletons. Sequenced material: axillary lymph node tissue. This receptor was identified in a female donor with breast cancer. Some clones in this sample may be carry-over from other donors' samples.

The CDR3 DNA is TGTGCCAGCAGTGCCACCGGGGGCGCCGGCTACAATGAGCAGTTCTTC. It yields the protein CASSATGGAGYNEQFF. The rearrangement uses TRBV25-1 and TRBJ2-1, with D perhaps given as TRBD1 or TRBD2 (6 bases each). The CDR3 covers 16 residues. With 4 bases removed from V and 3 bases from J, the gap between germline ends came to 16 bases. From germline, CDR1 is MGHDK and CDR2 SYGVNS.